These 6 T cell receptor beta chains came from one sample sequenced in a study of blood T cell repertoires in COVID-19. Repertoires were generated with immunoSEQ multiplex PCR, while TCRdb's copy carries only in-frame clones and drops some. The sample shows about 430,000 clones, roughly 84% of them seen only once. The sample taken for sequencing was PBMCs or T cells enriched from blood (not recorded which). The receptors shown here come from a woman in her late teens or twenties who had been exposed to COVID-19.

The chain links TRBV2 to TRBJ1-2; D unclear. The germline V gene has CDR1 SNHLY and CDR2 FYNNEI. Trimming took off 6 bases at V and 5 bases at J, with 19 bases between the two ends. The CDR3 is made up of 15 amino acids. CDR3 loop: CASRLSLSTGYGYTF. The CDR3 coding sequence is TGTGCCAGCAGACTAAGTTTATCGACGGGGTATGGCTACACCTTC.

The rearrangement joins TRBV5-1 to TRBJ1-1; 8 bases are shared with TRBD1. Trimming took 4 bases from V and 11 from J; bases not matched to a gene: 16. Germline CDR1 reads SGHRS; CDR2 reads YFSETQ. The CDR3 has 15 residues. CDR3 DNA sequence: TGCGCCAGCAGCCACGGACAGGGAAGGGACCTATTGGCTTTCTTT. Its protein is CASSHGQGRDLLAFF.

This clone was seen a handful of times. J is TRBJ1-1 and V is TRBV6-5; weak D call: TRBD1 (5 bases). The CDR3 is 12 amino acids. Per the germline V gene, CDR1 is MNHEY and CDR2 is SVGAGI. V dropped 4 bases and J dropped 12 bases, with 15 bases sitting between them. CDR3 DNA: TGTGCCAGCAGTTCCCTCCGGGGGTGGCCTTTCTTT. Translated: CASSSLRGWPFF.

The CDR3 sequence is CASSSGLAGITDTQYF. The CDR3 DNA reads as TGTGCCAGCAGCTCCGGACTAGCGGGTATCACAGATACGCAGTATTTT. The chain carries TRBV11-3 and TRBJ2-3; TRBD2 aligns across 11 bases. The CDR3 sequence is 16 residues long. CDR1 is SGHNT and CDR2 is YENEEA in the germline V gene. With 4 bases clipped from V and 2 bases from J, the junction kept 5 bases outside the gene matches.

The rearrangement uses TRBV19 and TRBJ1-3; D is unresolved. Deletions cut 5 bases from V and 3 bases from J, with 14 bases between. The CDR3 is 15 amino acids. Germline V gene lookup returns CDR1 LNHDA and CDR2 SQIVND (reference sequence). The CDR3 here is CASSLGSLYGNTIYF. The CDR3 DNA reads TGTGCCAGTAGTCTCGGTTCGCTGTATGGAAACACCATATATTTT.

The J gene is TRBJ2-7, the V gene TRBV7-8, with 7 bases lining up with TRBD2. Trimming at V came to 8 bases and at J to 3 bases, leaving 7 bases not matched to a gene. The CDR3 has 13 residues. Germline V lookup: CDR1 SGHVS, CDR2 FQNEAQ. In DNA form, the CDR3 reads TGTGCCAGCGGTATGGGAGGGTACTACGAGCAGTACTTC. Amino acid sequence: CASGMGGYYEQYF.